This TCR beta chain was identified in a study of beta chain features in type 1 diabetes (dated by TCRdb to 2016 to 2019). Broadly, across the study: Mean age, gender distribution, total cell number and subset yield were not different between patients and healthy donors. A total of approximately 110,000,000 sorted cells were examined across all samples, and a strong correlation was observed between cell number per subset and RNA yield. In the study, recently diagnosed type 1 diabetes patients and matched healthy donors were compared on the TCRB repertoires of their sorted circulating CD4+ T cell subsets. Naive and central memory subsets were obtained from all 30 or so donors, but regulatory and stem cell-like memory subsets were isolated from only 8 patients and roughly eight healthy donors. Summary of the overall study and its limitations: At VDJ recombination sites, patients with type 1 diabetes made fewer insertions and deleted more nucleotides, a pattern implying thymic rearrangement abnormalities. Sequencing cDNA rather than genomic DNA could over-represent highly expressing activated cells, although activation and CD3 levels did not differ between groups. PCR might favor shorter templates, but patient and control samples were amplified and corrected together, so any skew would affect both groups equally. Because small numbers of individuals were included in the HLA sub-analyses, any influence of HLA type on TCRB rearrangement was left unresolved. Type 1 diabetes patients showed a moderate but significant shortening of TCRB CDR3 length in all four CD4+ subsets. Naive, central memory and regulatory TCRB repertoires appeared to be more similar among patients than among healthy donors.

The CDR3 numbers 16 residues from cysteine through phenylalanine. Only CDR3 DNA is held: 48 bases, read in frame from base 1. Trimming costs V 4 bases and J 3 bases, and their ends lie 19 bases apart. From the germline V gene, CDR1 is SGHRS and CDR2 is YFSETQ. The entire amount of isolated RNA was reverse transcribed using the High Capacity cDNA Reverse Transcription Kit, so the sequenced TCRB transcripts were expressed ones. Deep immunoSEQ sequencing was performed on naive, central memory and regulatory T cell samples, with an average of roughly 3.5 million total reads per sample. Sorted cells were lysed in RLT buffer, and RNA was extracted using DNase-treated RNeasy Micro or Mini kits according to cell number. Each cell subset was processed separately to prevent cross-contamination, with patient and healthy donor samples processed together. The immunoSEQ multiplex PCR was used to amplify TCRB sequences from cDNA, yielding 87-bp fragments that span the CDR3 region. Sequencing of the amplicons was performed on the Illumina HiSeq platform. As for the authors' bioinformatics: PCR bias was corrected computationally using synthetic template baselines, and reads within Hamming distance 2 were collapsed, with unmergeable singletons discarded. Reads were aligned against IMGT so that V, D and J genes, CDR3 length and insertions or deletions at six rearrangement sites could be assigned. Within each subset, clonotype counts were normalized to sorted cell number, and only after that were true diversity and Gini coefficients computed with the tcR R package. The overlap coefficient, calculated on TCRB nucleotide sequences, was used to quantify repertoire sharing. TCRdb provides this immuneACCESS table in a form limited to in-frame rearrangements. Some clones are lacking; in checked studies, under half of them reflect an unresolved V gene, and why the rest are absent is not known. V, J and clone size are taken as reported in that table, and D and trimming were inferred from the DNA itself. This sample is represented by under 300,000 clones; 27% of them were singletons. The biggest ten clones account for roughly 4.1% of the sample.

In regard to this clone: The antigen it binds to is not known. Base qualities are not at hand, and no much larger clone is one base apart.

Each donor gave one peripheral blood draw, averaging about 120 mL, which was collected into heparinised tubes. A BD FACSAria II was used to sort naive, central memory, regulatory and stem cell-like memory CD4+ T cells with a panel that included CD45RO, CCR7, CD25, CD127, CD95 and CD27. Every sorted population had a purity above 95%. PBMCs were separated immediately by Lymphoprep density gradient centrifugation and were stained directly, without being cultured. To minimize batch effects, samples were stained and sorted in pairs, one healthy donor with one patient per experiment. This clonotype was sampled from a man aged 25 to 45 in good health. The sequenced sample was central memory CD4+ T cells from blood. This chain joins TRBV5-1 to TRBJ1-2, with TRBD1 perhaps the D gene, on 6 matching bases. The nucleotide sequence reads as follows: TGCGCCAGCAGCGTTAGCACACAGGGTCGGGACTATGGCTACACCTTC. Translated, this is CASSVSTQGRDYGYTF.